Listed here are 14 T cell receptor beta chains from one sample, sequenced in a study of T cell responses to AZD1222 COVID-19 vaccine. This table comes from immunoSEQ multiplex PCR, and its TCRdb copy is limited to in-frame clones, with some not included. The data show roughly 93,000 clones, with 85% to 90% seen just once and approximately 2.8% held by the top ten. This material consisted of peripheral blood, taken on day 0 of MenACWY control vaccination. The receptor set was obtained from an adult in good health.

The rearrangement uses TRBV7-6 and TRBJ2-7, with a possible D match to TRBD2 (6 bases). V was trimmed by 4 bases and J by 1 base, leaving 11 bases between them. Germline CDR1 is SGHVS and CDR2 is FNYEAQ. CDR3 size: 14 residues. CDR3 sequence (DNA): TGTGCCAGCAGCTACCTGGAGGGGTCCTACGAGCAGTACTTC. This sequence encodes CASSYLEGSYEQYF.

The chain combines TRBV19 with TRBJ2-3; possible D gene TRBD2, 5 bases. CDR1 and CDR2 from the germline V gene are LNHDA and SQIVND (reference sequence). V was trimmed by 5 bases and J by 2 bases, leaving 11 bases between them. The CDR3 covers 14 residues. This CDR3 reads CASSRSGFTDTQYF. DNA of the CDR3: TGTGCCAGTAGTCGGTCGGGGTTCACAGATACGCAGTATTTT.

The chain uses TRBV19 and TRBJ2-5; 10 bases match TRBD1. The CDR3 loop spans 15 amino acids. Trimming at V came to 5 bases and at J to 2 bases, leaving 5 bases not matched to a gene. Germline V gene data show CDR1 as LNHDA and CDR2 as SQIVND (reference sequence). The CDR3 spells CASSGGTGAQETQYF. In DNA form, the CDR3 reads TGTGCCAGTAGTGGCGGGACAGGGGCTCAAGAGACCCAGTACTTC.

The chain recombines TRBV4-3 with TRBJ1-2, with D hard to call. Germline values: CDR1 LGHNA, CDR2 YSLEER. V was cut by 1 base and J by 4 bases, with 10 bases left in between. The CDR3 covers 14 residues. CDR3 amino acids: CASSQGKGGYGYTF. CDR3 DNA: TGCGCCAGCAGCCAAGGGAAGGGAGGCTATGGCTACACCTTC.

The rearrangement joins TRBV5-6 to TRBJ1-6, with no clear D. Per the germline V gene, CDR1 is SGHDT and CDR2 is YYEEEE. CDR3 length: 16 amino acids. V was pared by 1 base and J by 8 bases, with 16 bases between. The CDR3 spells CASSLSGSRVYSPLHF. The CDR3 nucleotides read TGTGCCAGCAGCTTGTCCGGGAGTAGGGTTTATTCACCCCTCCACTTT.

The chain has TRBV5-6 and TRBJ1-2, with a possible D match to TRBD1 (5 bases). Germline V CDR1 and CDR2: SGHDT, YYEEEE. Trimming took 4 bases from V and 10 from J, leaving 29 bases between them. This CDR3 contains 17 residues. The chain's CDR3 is CASSTGRRLIQIDFYTF. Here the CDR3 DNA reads TGTGCCAGCAGCACGGGACGGCGGTTGATTCAAATTGACTTCTACACCTTC.

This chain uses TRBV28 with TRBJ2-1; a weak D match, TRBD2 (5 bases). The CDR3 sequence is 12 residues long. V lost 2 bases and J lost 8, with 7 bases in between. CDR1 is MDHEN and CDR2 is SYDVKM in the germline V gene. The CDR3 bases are TGTGCCAGCAGTTTAGGACTCCATGAGCAGTTCTTC. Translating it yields CASSLGLHEQFF.

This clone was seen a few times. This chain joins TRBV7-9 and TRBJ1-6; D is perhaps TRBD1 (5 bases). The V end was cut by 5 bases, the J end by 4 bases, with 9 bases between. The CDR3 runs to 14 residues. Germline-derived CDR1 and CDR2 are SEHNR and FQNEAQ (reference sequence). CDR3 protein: CASSTWGYNSPLHF. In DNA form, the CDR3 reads TGTGCCAGCAGCACATGGGGGTATAATTCACCCCTCCACTTT.

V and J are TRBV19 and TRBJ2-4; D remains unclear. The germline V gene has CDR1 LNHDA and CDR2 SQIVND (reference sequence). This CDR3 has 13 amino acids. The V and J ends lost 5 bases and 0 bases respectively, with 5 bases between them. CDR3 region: CASSPQAKNIQYF. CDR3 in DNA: TGTGCCAGTAGTCCCCAAGCCAAAAACATTCAGTACTTC.

The CDR3: CASVEQGLGTGELFF. CDR3 sequence (DNA): TGTGCCAGCGTAGAACAGGGCCTGGGCACCGGGGAGCTGTTTTTT. The V and J genes are TRBV7-8 and TRBJ2-2, with D possibly being TRBD1 (6 bases). Germline CDR1 and CDR2: SGHVS and FQNEAQ. Trimming cost V 8 bases and J 4 bases, with 17 bases left between them. This CDR3 contains 15 residues.

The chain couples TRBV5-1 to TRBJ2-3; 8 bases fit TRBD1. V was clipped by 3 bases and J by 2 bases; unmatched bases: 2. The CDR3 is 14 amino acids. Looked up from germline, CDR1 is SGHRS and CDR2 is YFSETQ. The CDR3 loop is CASSWGQVTDTQYF. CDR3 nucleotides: TGCGCCAGCAGCTGGGGACAGGTCACAGATACGCAGTATTTT.

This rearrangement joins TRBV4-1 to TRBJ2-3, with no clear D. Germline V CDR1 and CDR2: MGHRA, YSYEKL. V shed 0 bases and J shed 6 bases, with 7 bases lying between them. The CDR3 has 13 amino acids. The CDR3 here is CASSQDMSDTQYF. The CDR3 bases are TGCGCCAGCAGCCAAGATATGTCGGATACGCAGTATTTT.

The CDR3 spells CASSDDGTSGNTIYF. CDR3 nucleotides: TGTGCCAGCAGTGACGACGGTACCTCTGGAAACACCATATATTTT. The gene calls are TRBV6-1 and TRBJ1-3; D remains unclear. The CDR3 sequence is 15 residues long. V was clipped by 3 bases and J by 0 bases, with 9 bases between them. The V gene's germline CDR1 is MNHNS and CDR2 SASEGT.

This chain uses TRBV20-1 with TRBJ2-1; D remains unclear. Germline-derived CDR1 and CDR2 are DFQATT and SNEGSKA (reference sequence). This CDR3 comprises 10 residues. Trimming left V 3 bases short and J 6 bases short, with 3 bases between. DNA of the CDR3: TGCAGTGCTAGTCGCAATGAGCAGTTCTTC. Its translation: CSASRNEQFF.